This TCR beta chain was retrieved from a study of cytomegalovirus exposure and HLA in healthy donors. The donors were in the approximately 120-subject validation cohort, distinct from the roughly 600-subject first cohort. This clone was detected only a few times. J gave up 8 bases and V 4 bases, and 5 bases lay outside the gene matches. This CDR3 has 12 residues. From germline, CDR1 is SGHTS and CDR2 YDEGEE. Clones were read by immunoSEQ multiplex PCR, and TCRdb kept only the in-frame ones, dropping some. The sample contains around 250,000 clones, roughly 89% of which appear only once. The sample consisted of PBMCs. This chain links TRBV5-8 with TRBJ1-1; 7 positions match TRBD1. This TCR came from a woman aged 18 to 35 in good health and CMV-seronegative. CDR3 amino acids: CASSRGQREAFF. CDR3 in DNA: TGTGCCAGCAGCCGGGGACAGCGAGAAGCTTTCTTT.